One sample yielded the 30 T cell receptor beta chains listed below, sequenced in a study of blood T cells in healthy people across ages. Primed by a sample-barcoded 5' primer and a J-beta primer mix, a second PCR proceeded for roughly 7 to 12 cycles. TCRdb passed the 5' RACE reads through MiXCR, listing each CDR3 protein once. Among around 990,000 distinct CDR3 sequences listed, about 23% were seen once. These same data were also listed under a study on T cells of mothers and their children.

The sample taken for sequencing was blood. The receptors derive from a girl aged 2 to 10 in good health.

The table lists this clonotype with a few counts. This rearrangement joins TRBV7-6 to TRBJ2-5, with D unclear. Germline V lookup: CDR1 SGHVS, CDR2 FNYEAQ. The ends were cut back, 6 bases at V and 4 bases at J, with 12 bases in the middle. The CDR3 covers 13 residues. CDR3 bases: TGTGCCAGCAGTTCGACGCCCTTAGAGACCCAGTACTTC. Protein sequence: CASSSTPLETQYF.

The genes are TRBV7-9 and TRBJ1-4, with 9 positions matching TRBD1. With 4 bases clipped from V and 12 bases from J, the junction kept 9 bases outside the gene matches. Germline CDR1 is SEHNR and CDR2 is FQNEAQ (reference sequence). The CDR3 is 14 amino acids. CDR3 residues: CASSWGQGNEELFF. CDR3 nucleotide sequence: TGTGCCAGCAGCTGGGGACAGGGTAACGAAGAACTGTTTTTT.

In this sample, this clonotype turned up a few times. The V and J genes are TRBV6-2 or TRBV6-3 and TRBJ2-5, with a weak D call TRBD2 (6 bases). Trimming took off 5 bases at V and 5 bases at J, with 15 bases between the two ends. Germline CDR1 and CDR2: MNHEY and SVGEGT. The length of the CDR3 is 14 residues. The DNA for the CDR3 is TGTGCCAGCAGTCGGCCGGGGACTTCGGAGACCCAGTACTTC. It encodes CASSRPGTSETQYF.

DNA for the CDR3: TGTGCTAGTGGTACGGCCAAAAACATTCAGTACTTC. It translates to CASGTAKNIQYF. The V and J genes are TRBV12-5 and TRBJ2-4; D gene ambiguous. Germline assignment: CDR1 LGHNT and CDR2 FRNRAP. With 5 bases removed from V and 1 base from J, the gap between germline ends came to 3 bases. This CDR3 contains 12 residues.

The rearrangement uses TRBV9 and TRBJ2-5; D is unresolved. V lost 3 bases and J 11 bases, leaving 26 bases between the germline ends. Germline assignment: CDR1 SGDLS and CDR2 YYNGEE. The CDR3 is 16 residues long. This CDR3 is CASSAHIDPSSYEQYF. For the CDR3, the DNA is TGTGCCAGCAGCGCCCATATTGACCCAAGCTCCTATGAGCAGTACTTC.

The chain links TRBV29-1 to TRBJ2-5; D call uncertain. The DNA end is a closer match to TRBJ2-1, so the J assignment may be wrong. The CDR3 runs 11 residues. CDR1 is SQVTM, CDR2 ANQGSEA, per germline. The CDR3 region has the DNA TGCAGCGTTGGGGCTTCGGATGAGCAGTTCTTC. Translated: CSVGASDEQFF.

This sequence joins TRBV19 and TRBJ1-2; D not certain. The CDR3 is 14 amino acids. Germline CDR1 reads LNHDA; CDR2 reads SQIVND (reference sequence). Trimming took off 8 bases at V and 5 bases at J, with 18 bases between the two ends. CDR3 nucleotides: TGTGCCAGTTCAGTAAACGCCTGGGGATATGGCTACACCTTC. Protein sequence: CASSVNAWGYGYTF. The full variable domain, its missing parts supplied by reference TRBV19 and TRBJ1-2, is DGGITQSPKYLFRKEGQNVTLSCEQNLNHDAMYWYRQDPGQGLRLIYYSQIVNDFQKGDIAEGYSVSREKKESFPLTVTSAQKNPTAFYLCASSVNAWGYGYTFGSGTRLTVV.

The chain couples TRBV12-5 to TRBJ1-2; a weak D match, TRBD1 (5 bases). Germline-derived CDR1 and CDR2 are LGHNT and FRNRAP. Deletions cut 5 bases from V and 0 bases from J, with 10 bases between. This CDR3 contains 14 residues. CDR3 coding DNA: TGTGCTAGTGGTATCCGGGGCTCTAACTATGGCTACACCTTC. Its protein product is CASGIRGSNYGYTF.

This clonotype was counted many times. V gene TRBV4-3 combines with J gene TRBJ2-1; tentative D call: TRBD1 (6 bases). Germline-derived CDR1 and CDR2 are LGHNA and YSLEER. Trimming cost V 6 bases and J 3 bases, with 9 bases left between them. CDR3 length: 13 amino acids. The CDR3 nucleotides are TGCGCCAGCAGTCAGGACAGCTACAATGAGCAGTTCTTC. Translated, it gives CASSQDSYNEQFF.

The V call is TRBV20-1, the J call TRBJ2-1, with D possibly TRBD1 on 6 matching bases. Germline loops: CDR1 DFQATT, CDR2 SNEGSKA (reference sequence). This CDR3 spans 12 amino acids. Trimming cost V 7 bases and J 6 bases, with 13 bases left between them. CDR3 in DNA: TGCAGTGTCCCCCAGGGGATCAATGAGCAGTTCTTC. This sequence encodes CSVPQGINEQFF.

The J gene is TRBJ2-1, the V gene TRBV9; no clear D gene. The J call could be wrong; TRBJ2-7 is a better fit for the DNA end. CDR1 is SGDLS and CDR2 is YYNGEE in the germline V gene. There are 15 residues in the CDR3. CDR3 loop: CASSVGNQVLYEQYF. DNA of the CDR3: TGTGCCAGCAGCGTAGGTAATCAGGTCCTGTACGAGCAGTACTTC.

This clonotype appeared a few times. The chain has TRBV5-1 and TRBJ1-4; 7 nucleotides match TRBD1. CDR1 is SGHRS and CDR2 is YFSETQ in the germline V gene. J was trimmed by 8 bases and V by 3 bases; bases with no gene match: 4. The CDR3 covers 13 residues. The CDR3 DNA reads TGCGCCAGCAGCTGGGGGACAGCCGAAAAACTGTTTTTT. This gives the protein CASSWGTAEKLFF.

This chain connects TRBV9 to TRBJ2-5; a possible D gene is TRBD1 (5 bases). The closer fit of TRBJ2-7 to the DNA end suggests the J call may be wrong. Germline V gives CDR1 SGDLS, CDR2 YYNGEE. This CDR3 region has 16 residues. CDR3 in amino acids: CASSVGSTVLIYEQYF. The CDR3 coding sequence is TGTGCCAGCAGCGTAGGGTCGACAGTCCTGATCTACGAGCAGTACTTC.

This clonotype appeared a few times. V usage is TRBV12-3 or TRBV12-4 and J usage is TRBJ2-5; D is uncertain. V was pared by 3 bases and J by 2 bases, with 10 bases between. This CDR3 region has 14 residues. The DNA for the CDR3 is TGTGCCAGCAGTTTTAAGGGCGTTCAAGAGACCCAGTACTTC. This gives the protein CASSFKGVQETQYF.

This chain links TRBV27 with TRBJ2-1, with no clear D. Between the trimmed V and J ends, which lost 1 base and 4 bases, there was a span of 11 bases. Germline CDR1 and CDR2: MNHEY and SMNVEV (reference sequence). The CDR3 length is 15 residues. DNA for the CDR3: TGTGCCAGCAGTTTATGGCCGAGTCCGTACAATGAGCAGTTCTTC. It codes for CASSLWPSPYNEQFF.

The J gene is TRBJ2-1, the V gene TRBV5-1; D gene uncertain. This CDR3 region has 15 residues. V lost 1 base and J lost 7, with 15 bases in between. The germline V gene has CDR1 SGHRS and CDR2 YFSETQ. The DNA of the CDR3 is TGCGCCAGCAGCTTGATCCCAGGTTTGGGGAATGAGCAGTTCTTC. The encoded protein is CASSLIPGLGNEQFF.

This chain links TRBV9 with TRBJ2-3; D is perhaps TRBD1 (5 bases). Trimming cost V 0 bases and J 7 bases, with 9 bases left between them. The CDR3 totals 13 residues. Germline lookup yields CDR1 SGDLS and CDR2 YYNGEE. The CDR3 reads CASSVGGAHTQYF. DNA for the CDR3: TGTGCCAGCAGCGTAGGGGGCGCGCATACGCAGTATTTT. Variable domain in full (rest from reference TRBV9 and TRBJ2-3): DSGVTQTPKHLITATGQRVTLRCSPRSGDLSVYWYQQSLDQGLQFLIQYYNGEERAKGNILERFSAQQFPDLHSELNLSSLELGDSALYFCASSVGGAHTQYFGPGTRLTVL.

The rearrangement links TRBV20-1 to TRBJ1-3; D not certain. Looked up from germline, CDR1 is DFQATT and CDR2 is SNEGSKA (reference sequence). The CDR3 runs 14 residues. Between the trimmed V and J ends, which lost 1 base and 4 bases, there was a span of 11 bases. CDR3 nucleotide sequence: TGCAGTGCTAGAGTTGGTACCGGGGGAAACACCATATATTTT. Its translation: CSARVGTGGNTIYF.

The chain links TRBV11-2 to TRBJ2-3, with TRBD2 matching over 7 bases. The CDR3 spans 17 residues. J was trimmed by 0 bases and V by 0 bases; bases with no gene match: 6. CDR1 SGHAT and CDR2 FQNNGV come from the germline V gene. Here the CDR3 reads CASSLDPTSYSTDTQYF. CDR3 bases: TGTGCCAGCAGCTTAGATCCGACTAGCTATAGCACAGATACGCAGTATTTT.

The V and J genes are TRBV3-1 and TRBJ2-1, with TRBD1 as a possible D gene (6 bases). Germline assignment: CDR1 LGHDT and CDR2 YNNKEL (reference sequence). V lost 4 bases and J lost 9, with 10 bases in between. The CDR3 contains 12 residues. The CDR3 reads CASSRTESEQFF. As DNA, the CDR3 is TGTGCCAGCAGCCGGACAGAGAGTGAGCAGTTCTTC.

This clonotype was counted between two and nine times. This chain's CDR3 is CSVGGQGRHPGELFF. The CDR3 coding sequence is TGCAGCGTTGGGGGACAGGGGAGGCACCCCGGGGAGCTGTTTTTT. The chain couples TRBV29-1 to TRBJ2-2; 10 bases match TRBD1. The CDR3 consists of 15 residues. J lost 6 bases, V lost 4 bases, and 8 bases had no gene match. Germline V gene sequence: CDR1 SQVTM, CDR2 ANQGSEA.

The CDR3 DNA reads as TGTGCCAGCAGCCCCTCATCCCACCCGAGGCCCCAAGAGACCCAGTACTTC. It is translated as CASSPSSHPRPQETQYF. V and J are TRBV7-9 and TRBJ2-5; D remains ambiguous. CDR3 length: 17 residues. V lost 5 bases and J lost 1, with 20 bases in between. CDR1 and CDR2 from the germline V gene are SEHNR and FQNEAQ (reference sequence).

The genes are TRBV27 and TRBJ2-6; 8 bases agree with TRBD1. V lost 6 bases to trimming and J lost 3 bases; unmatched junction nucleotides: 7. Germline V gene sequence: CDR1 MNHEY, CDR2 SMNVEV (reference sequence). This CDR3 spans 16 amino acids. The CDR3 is CASSRQGLGGANVLTF. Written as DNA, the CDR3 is TGTGCCAGCAGCCGACAGGGGCTGGGTGGGGCCAACGTCCTGACTTTC.

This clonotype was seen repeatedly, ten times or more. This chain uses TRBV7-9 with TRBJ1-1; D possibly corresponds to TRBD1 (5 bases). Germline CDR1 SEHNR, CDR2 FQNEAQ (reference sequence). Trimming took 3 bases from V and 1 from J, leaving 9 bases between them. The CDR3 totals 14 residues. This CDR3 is CASSFRGTNTEAFF. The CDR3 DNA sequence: TGTGCCAGCAGCTTTCGGGGGACGAACACTGAAGCTTTCTTT.

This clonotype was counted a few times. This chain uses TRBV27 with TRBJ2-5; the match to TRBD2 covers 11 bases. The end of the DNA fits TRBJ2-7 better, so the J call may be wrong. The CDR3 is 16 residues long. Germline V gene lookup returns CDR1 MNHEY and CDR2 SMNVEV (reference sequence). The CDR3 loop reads CASSLLGTSGPYEQYF. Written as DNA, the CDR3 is TGTGCCAGCAGTTTACTCGGGACTAGCGGCCCTTACGAGCAGTACTTC.

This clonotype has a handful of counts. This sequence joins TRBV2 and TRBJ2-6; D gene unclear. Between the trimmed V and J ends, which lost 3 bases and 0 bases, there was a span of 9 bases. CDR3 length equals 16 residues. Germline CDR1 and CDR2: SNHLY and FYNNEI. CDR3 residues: CASSEGKFSGANVLTF. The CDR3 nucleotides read TGTGCCAGCAGTGAGGGCAAATTCTCTGGGGCCAACGTCCTGACTTTC.

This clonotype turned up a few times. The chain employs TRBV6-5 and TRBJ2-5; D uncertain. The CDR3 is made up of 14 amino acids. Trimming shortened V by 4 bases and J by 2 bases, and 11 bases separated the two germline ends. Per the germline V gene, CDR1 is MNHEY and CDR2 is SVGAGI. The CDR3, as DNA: TGTGCCAGCAGTTCCCCGGGTTCTCAAGAGACCCAGTACTTC. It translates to CASSSPGSQETQYF.

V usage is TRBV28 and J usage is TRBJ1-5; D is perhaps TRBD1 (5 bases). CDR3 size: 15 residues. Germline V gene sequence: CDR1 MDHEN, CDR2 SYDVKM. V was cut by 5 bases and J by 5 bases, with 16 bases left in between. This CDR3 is CASSLTLGGDQPQHF. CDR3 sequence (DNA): TGTGCCAGCAGTCTCACCTTGGGGGGGGATCAGCCCCAGCATTTT.

The DNA for the CDR3 is TGCAGCGTTGTAGGCGGGGGGGCGCGGGACACTGAAGCTTTCTTT. Its protein is CSVVGGGARDTEAFF. The rearrangement links TRBV29-1 to TRBJ1-1; D is perhaps TRBD1 (6 bases). Trimming left V 4 bases short and J 3 bases short, with 18 bases between. The length of the CDR3 is 15 residues. Germline lookup yields CDR1 SQVTM and CDR2 ANQGSEA.

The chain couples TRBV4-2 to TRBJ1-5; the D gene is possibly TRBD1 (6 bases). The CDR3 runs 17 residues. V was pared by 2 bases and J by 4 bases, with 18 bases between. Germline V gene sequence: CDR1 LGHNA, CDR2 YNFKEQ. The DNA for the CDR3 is TGTGCCAGCAGCCAACAAGGCCCCCAGGGGTCTAATCAGCCCCAGCATTTT. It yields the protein CASSQQGPQGSNQPQHF.